This TCR beta chain was retrieved from a study of cytomegalovirus exposure and HLA in healthy donors. Study as a whole: One earlier analysis, a look at roughly 170 million T cells, found some 110 million unique TCR beta sequences.

V was cut by 1 base and J by 5 bases, with 14 bases left in between. CDR3 length: 15 residues. Per germline, CDR1 LGHNA and CDR2 YSLEER. 13 Jbeta primers and 60 Vbeta primers were used for the PCR. Repertoires were generated with immunoSEQ multiplex PCR, while TCRdb's copy carries only in-frame clones and drops some. Of around 130,000 clones in the sample, about four fifths were seen once. The chain combines TRBV4-3 with TRBJ1-2, with D possibly TRBD1 on 5 matching bases. Source material: PBMCs. The TCR was taken from a woman in her 40s in good health and CMV-seronegative. The CDR3 reads CASSQGGAGGYGYTF. CDR3 DNA sequence: TGCGCCAGCAGCCAAGGGGGCGCGGGGGGATATGGCTACACCTTC.